A single sample is the source of the 17 T cell receptor beta chains below, sequenced in a study of T cells in Graves' hyperthyroidism and ophthalmopathy. What was amplified from RNA transcripts were TCR beta CDR3 regions. Using the HTBI primer set, a first-round RT-PCR was run on the TCR CDR3. TCRdb redid the calling of the multiplex PCR reads with MiXCR, one entry per CDR3 protein. The data show nearly 600,000 distinct CDR3 sequences, with roughly 14% seen just once and around 5.4% held by the top ten. The sequenced sample consisted of blood. The receptors stem from a woman aged 30 to 39 with Graves' hyperthyroidism that later progressed to Graves' ophthalmopathy.

This clonotype has at least ten counts. This chain connects TRBV25-1 to TRBJ1-5; D remains ambiguous. V was clipped by 2 bases and J by 3 bases, with 17 bases between them. Germline V gene sequence: CDR1 MGHDK, CDR2 SYGVNS. The CDR3 is 17 residues long. In DNA, the CDR3 is TGTGCCAGCAGTGAAAAAAGACCCCACACCAACAATCAGCCCCAGCATTTT. This sequence encodes CASSEKRPHTNNQPQHF.

Turning to this clonotype: A read error is possible here, since a much larger clone lies one base away. This sequence joins TRBV10-3 and TRBJ1-5; 10 bases align to TRBD1. CDR1 ENHRY and CDR2 SYGVKD come from the germline V gene. CDR3 size: 14 residues. The CDR3 bases are TGTGCCATCGGACAGGGGGACGGCAATCTGCCCCAGCATTTT. It specifies CAIGQGDGNLPQHF.

There are many counts of this clonotype. The rearrangement joins TRBV27 to TRBJ2-7; 7 nucleotides agree with TRBD1. Germline V gives CDR1 MNHEY, CDR2 SMNVEV (reference sequence). The CDR3 extends over 14 amino acids. V was clipped by 3 bases and J by 4 bases; unmatched bases: 6. CDR3 region: CASSLVGQRYEQYF. CDR3 nucleotides: TGTGCCAGCAGTTTGGTGGGACAGCGATACGAGCAGTACTTC.

This clonotype was counted many times. V gene TRBV6-1 combines with J gene TRBJ1-2, with TRBD1 identical over 12 bases. This CDR3 comprises 15 residues. The germline V gene encodes CDR1 MNHNS and CDR2 SASEGT. The junction had 3 bases not matched to a gene; V was cut back by 5 bases and J by 2 bases. The CDR3: CASSSGTGGNYGYTF. The CDR3, as DNA: TGTGCCAGCAGTTCCGGGACAGGGGGCAACTATGGCTACACCTTC.

This clonotype appeared many times. The chain couples TRBV12-3 or TRBV12-4 to TRBJ1-2; 7 nucleotides line up with TRBD1. Germline trimming cut 1 base from V and 4 bases from J; bases unmatched to any gene: 9. CDR3 size: 16 residues. The CDR3 sequence is CASSLGRQGGSYGYTF. CDR3 DNA sequence: TGTGCCAGCAGTTTAGGCAGACAGGGAGGGAGCTATGGCTACACCTTC.

Only a few counts were recorded for this clonotype. This sequence joins TRBV5-1 and TRBJ2-5; 8 bases fit TRBD1. The trim removed 0 bases at V and 4 bases at J, leaving 11 bases unmatched. The CDR3 sequence is 17 residues long. Germline CDR1 is SGHRS and CDR2 is YFSETQ. The CDR3 DNA is TGCGCCAGCAGCTTGGAATTGGCAGGGGGCTTAGGAGAGACCCAGTACTTC. It yields the protein CASSLELAGGLGETQYF.

This clonotype showed up just a few times. The chain recombines TRBV5-1 with TRBJ2-3; maybe TRBD1 (6 bases). V lost 1 base, J lost 1 base, and 19 bases lay in between. The germline CDR1 and CDR2 sequences are SGHRS and YFSETQ. This CDR3 has 18 residues. The CDR3 nucleotides are TGCGCCAGCAGCTTGAATCTAGTTCCGGGACAACGCACAGATACGCAGTATTTT. Translated: CASSLNLVPGQRTDTQYF. The full variable domain, completed using reference TRBV5-1 and TRBJ2-3, is KAGVTQTPRYLIKTRGQQVTLSCSPISGHRSVSWYQQTPGQGLQFLFEYFSETQRNKGNFPGRFSGRQFSNSRSEMNVSTLELGDSALYLCASSLNLVPGQRTDTQYFGPGTRLTVL.

This rearrangement joins TRBV10-3 to TRBJ1-4; D may be TRBD1 (5 bases). The CDR3 length is 15 residues. Trimming took 3 bases from V and 3 from J, leaving 11 bases between them. In germline, CDR1 is ENHRY, CDR2 SYGVKD. The CDR3 here is CAISDSGGPNEKLFF. DNA of the CDR3: TGTGCCATCAGTGATTCGGGGGGACCTAATGAAAAACTGTTTTTT.

The chain is built from TRBV19 and TRBJ2-1; 11 nucleotides match TRBD2. The germline V gene encodes CDR1 LNHDA and CDR2 SQIVND (reference sequence). This CDR3 region has 14 residues. V shed 6 bases, J shed 8 bases, and the junction held 6 bases outside the gene matches. The CDR3: CASRLAGDAYEQFF. The CDR3 nucleotides are TGTGCCAGTAGACTAGCGGGAGACGCCTATGAGCAGTTCTTC.

This chain uses TRBV14 with TRBJ1-2; no firm D call. CDR1 is SGHDN, CDR2 FVKESK, per germline. V dropped 0 bases and J dropped 2 bases, with 7 bases sitting between them. CDR3 length: 14 amino acids. Here the CDR3 reads CASSQEGPNYGYTF. The CDR3 nucleotides read TGTGCCAGCAGCCAAGAGGGCCCCAACTATGGCTACACCTTC.

At least ten counts were recorded for this clonotype. The rearrangement links TRBV5-1 to TRBJ1-1; no firm D call. The V and J ends lost 0 bases and 4 bases respectively, with 22 bases between them. CDR3 length equals 18 residues. From germline, CDR1 is SGHRS and CDR2 YFSETQ. The CDR3 DNA is TGCGCCAGCAGCTTGGGCCGGGATTCCAGCCGACTAACCACTGAAGCTTTCTTT. Translated: CASSLGRDSSRLTTEAFF. Together with reference TRBV5-1 and TRBJ1-1, the CDR3 gives the full variable domain: KAGVTQTPRYLIKTRGQQVTLSCSPISGHRSVSWYQQTPGQGLQFLFEYFSETQRNKGNFPGRFSGRQFSNSRSEMNVSTLELGDSALYLCASSLGRDSSRLTTEAFFGQGTRLTVV.

This clonotype occurred a few times. The J gene is TRBJ1-1, the V gene TRBV6-9; D unclear. The CDR3 is 13 residues long. Germline assignment: CDR1 MNHGY and CDR2 SVAAGI. Between the trimmed V and J ends, which lost 3 bases and 4 bases, there was a span of 9 bases. CDR3 in DNA: TGTGCCAGCAGTTACGTGGGGTCCACTGAAGCTTTCTTT. Its protein product is CASSYVGSTEAFF.

Many counts were recorded for this clonotype. The chain couples TRBV5-8 to TRBJ2-7, with D perhaps TRBD1 (8 bases). V lost 3 bases and J lost 2, with 15 bases in between. Germline assignment: CDR1 SGHTS and CDR2 YDEGEE. CDR3 length equals 15 residues. This CDR3 is CASSWHRGGTYEQYF. In DNA form, the CDR3 reads TGTGCCAGCAGCTGGCACAGGGGGGGGACCTACGAGCAGTACTTC. Combining the CDR3 with reference TRBV5-8 and TRBJ2-7 gives the whole variable domain EAGVTQSPTHLIKTRGQQATLRCSPISGHTSVYWYQQALGLGLQFLLWYDEGEERNRGNFPPRFSGRQFPNYSSELNVNALELEDSALYLCASSWHRGGTYEQYFGPGTRLTVT.

This clonotype was counted many times. The chain is built from TRBV5-1 and TRBJ1-5, with TRBD1 as a possible D gene (5 bases). This CDR3 is 15 amino acids long. Between the trimmed V and J ends, which lost 4 bases and 7 bases, there was a span of 18 bases. Germline CDR1 reads SGHRS; CDR2 reads YFSETQ. The DNA for the CDR3 is TGCGCCAGCAGCGATGCGCCCCAGGGCGGCCAGCCCCAGCATTTT. This sequence encodes CASSDAPQGGQPQHF.

This clonotype has at least ten counts. The chain is built from TRBV28 and TRBJ1-1; a possible D gene is TRBD1 (5 bases). Per the germline V gene, CDR1 is MDHEN and CDR2 is SYDVKM. Trimming took 4 bases from V and 3 from J, leaving 12 bases between them. This CDR3 has 14 residues. The CDR3 nucleotides are TGTGCCAGCAGTTCAGGGTCGGGAGACACTGAAGCTTTCTTT. Protein sequence: CASSSGSGDTEAFF.

This clonotype has a count of ten or more. V usage is TRBV11-2 and J usage is TRBJ2-5, with D uncertain. With 3 bases removed from V and 2 bases from J, the gap between germline ends came to 13 bases. The CDR3 runs to 15 residues. Germline CDR1 is SGHAT and CDR2 is FQNNGV. This CDR3 is CASSFLVGTQETQYF. In DNA, the CDR3 is TGTGCCAGCAGCTTCTTGGTTGGTACACAAGAGACCCAGTACTTC.

Turning to this clonotype: This may be a read error, as it is one base from a much larger clone. The chain is built from TRBV18 and TRBJ1-2; 8 bases agree with TRBD1. Germline loops: CDR1 KGHSH, CDR2 LQKENI. The CDR3 has 16 residues. CDR3 amino acids: CASSPTGARRTYGNTF. The CDR3 DNA reads TGTGCCAGCTCACCGACAGGGGCCCGCCGAACTTATGGCAACACCTTC.